This T cell receptor beta chain comes out of a study of T cell responses to AZD1222 COVID-19 vaccine (dated by TCRdb to 2020 to 2023). Regarding the study in general: A total of over 230 trial participants underwent TCR sequencing, of whom 207 received two doses of AZD1222 and 26 received two doses of the MenACWY control vaccine. Trial participants were enrolled into age subgroups of 18-55, 56-69 and 70-plus years, which contained about 150, 27 and 61 TCR-sequenced participants, respectively.

Germline trimming: 6 bases from V, 3 bases from J; junction bases outside gene matches: 4. Measured from the cysteine to the phenylalanine, the CDR3 is 13 residues long. The kept DNA is CDR3 alone, 39 bases in frame from the first base. CDR1 is given as SGHVS and CDR2 as FQNEAQ, both from the germline V gene. In the paper's terms, the time point label means: about 28 days (+/-7) after the second vaccine dose. AZD1222 recipients whose second dose came at about 4 weeks and those whose second dose came at about 12 weeks were combined into one group, since spike-specific TCR depth and breadth did not differ between the two schedules. The vaccinee samples were drawn from two UK trials, COV001 and COV002, one of which was a single-blind randomized controlled phase 2/3 trial testing AZD1222 (ChAdOx1 nCoV-19) in healthy adults. For TCRbeta chain sequencing, PBMC samples were collected from trial participants at day 0 and at day 28 after the second dose.

With regard to this clone: The target of this receptor is not known. Base qualities were left out, and no much larger clone turns up one base away.

Points the paper makes about the study in general: No day 14 peak-response samples were available, so repertoires were characterized only after the peak T cell response. Vaccine-associated CD4 TCRs spanned the whole spike protein, with dominant responses in regions 160-218 and 743-854. Only five or six AZD1222 recipients were SARS-CoV-2 seropositive at baseline, limiting conclusions about previously exposed vaccinees. Participants were mostly white British and included more females than males, and it was suggested by the authors that clonal diversity may have been underestimated. After two AZD1222 doses, spike-specific TCR breadth and depth were significantly higher than at day 0 and than in MenACWY recipients. The 56-69-year group was small, and its depth increase did not reach significance, likely because of low power. Epitopes outside the regions mutated in the B.1.351 and B.1.1.7 variants were reportedly recognized by nearly half of the unique spike-specific TCRs.

The CDR3 regions of human TCRbeta chains were analyzed by immunosequencing. The published analysis was carried out like this. Repertoire TCRs were checked for matches against a reference library of SARS-CoV-2-specific TCRs that had been generated using the MIRA antigen-specificity platform. Breadth was defined as the fraction of unique TCRs that were SARS-CoV-2-associated, and depth was defined as the fraction of total T cells that were SARS-CoV-2-associated. Using the MIRA data, every spike-specific TCR was mapped to the spike region that the TCR reacted to and assigned to either a CD4 or a CD8 class. Log10-transformed breadth and depth values were compared by one-way ANOVA with Sidak's multiple comparisons tests. The table was pulled from immuneACCESS by TCRdb, which kept in-frame rearrangements only. Such tables lose some clones; where checked, under half of the loss comes from unresolved V genes, and the rest has no known cause. V and J calls and clone size are given by that table; D and trimming were obtained from the DNA. The sample yields approximately 130,000 clones; around 89% were counted once. Around 9.5% of the sample rests with the top ten.

The source of this sequence is an adult who received the AZD1222 COVID-19 vaccine. The sequencing used peripheral blood, collected 28 days after the second AZD1222 dose. The chain is made from TRBV7-8 and TRBJ1-2; a stretch of 7 junction bases matches TRBD1. The CDR3 reads as follows: CASSYQGDYGYTF. The bases read TGTGCCAGCAGTTATCAGGGGGACTATGGCTACACCTTC.